What follows are 10 T cell receptor beta chains derived from one specimen sequenced in a study of vaccination effects on CD4 cells after COVID-19. The protocol was immunoSEQ multiplex PCR, while the TCRdb copy is restricted to in-frame clones and leaves out a portion. There are about 45,000 clones in the sample; about 70% occur only once, and 6% to 7% lies in the top ten. The antigens for these receptors are not known. Isolation of CD4+ T cells took place after 10 days of culture. Participants were given two doses of BNT162b2 or mRNA-1273 vaccine. This sample comprised CD4+ T cells from PBMCs cultured without peptide, obtained after COVID-19 vaccination. All receptors derive from a human donor who received a COVID-19 vaccine.

This clone was detected a few times. The chain carries TRBV2 and TRBJ2-3; D ambiguous. The CDR3 is 13 residues long. With 3 bases removed from V and 5 bases from J, the gap between germline ends came to 9 bases. CDR1 SNHLY and CDR2 FYNNEI come from the germline V gene. CDR3 loop: CASSDQWGDTQYF. The DNA for the CDR3 is TGTGCCAGCAGTGACCAGTGGGGAGATACGCAGTATTTT.

This clone has just one count. The chain has TRBV29-1 and TRBJ2-5; tentative D call: TRBD1 (6 bases). Germline V gene sequence: CDR1 SQVTM, CDR2 ANQGSEA. This CDR3 comprises 14 residues. Deletions cut 6 bases from V and 2 bases from J, with 16 bases between. The CDR3 spells CSVVGQGQQETQYF. Written as DNA, the CDR3 is TGCAGCGTGGTGGGACAAGGCCAACAAGAGACCCAGTACTTC. The whole variable domain, filled in from reference TRBV29-1 and TRBJ2-5, reads SAVISQKPSRDICQRGTSLTIQCQVDSQVTMMFWYRQQPGQSLTLIATANQGSEATYESGFVIDKFPISRPNLTFSTLTVSNMSPEDSSIYLCSVVGQGQQETQYFGPGTRLLVL.

The chain uses TRBV9 and TRBJ1-1; 9 bases are shared with TRBD1. CDR3 length: 14 residues. V shed 4 bases and J 7 bases; nucleotides not matched to a gene: 8. The germline V gene encodes CDR1 SGDLS and CDR2 YYNGEE. The CDR3 DNA reads TGTGCCAGCAGCTTGACAGGGGGGTCGGGTGAAGCTTTCTTT. As protein: CASSLTGGSGEAFF.

V gene TRBV5-1 combines with J gene TRBJ2-1, with 10 nucleotides matching TRBD2. The ends lost 4 bases at V and 1 base at J; junction bases unmatched: 8. The CDR3 has 17 amino acids. Germline lookup yields CDR1 SGHRS and CDR2 YFSETQ. The chain's CDR3 is CASSGSSGGTSYNEQFF. CDR3 DNA sequence: TGCGCCAGCAGCGGGTCTAGCGGGGGCACATCCTACAATGAGCAGTTCTTC.

The rearrangement links TRBV5-1 to TRBJ1-2, with 7 nucleotides matching TRBD1. Trimming took 0 bases from V and 1 from J; bases not matched to a gene: 6. The CDR3 contains 16 residues. Germline lookup yields CDR1 SGHRS and CDR2 YFSETQ. The CDR3 region is CASSLDVQGVNYGYTF. CDR3 DNA: TGCGCCAGCAGCTTGGACGTCCAGGGGGTTAACTATGGCTACACCTTC.

The chain employs TRBV18 and TRBJ1-5; D might be TRBD1 (5 bases). The V end was cut by 2 bases, the J end by 7 bases, with 9 bases between. This CDR3 contains 13 residues. The germline V gene encodes CDR1 KGHSH and CDR2 LQKENI. CDR3 sequence: CASSPGSGQPQHF. The CDR3 coding sequence is TGTGCCAGCTCACCAGGGTCAGGGCAGCCCCAGCATTTT.

This chain links TRBV5-5 with TRBJ2-5; TRBD2 is a possible D gene (6 bases). The V end was cut by 4 bases, the J end by 4 bases, with 17 bases between. The germline CDR1 and CDR2 sequences are SGHKS and YYEKEE (reference sequence). The CDR3 covers 15 residues. The CDR3 region has the DNA TGTGCCAGCAGCCGGGAGTGGAGGGCCCCAGAGACCCAGTACTTC. This codes for CASSREWRAPETQYF.

This chain connects TRBV6-5 to TRBJ1-1; TRBD1 might be the D (5 bases). This CDR3 is built from 13 residues. Germline V gene sequence: CDR1 MNHEY, CDR2 SVGAGI. V lost 4 bases, J lost 3 bases, and 9 bases lay in between. The CDR3: CASSFREDTEAFF. In nucleotides, the CDR3 is TGTGCCAGCAGTTTCAGGGAGGACACTGAAGCTTTCTTT.

The rearrangement links TRBV12-3 or TRBV12-4 to TRBJ1-6; D is undetermined. This CDR3 has 12 residues. V was pared by 3 bases and J by 17 bases, with 14 bases between. Here the CDR3 reads CASSFMSGSVHF. The CDR3 region has the DNA TGTGCCAGCAGTTTCATGTCAGGTTCCGTCCACTTT.

The chain carries TRBV2 and TRBJ1-1; D gene unclear. The germline V and J ends were trimmed by 7 bases and 3 bases, with 12 bases remaining between them. The germline V gene encodes CDR1 SNHLY and CDR2 FYNNEI. The CDR3 sequence is 13 residues long. The CDR3 bases are TGTGCCAGCATTAAGCTCCCAGACACTGAAGCTTTCTTT. Translated: CASIKLPDTEAFF.